This T cell receptor beta chain originates from a study of metastatic and nonmetastatic thyroid tumors. This CDR3 has 13 amino acids. The V gene's germline CDR1 is DFQATT and CDR2 SNEGSKA (reference sequence). Among the patients, none had received any treatment before thyroid surgery. Notes on the study in general: As reported, TCR beta diversity in blood and tumor was significantly higher in malignant thyroid tumors than in benign nodules.

Remarks on this clone: Its target is unknown. A read error may account for a junction end that differs from germline.

In the source study's methods: A distant-metastasis classifier for papillary thyroid cancer was built using CDR3 differences across clinicopathological groups. MiXCR reprocessed the PCR reads for TCRdb. The V and J calls and clone size come from TCRdb's table, not from the authors' own analysis. The sample contains approximately 30,000 clones, 3.5% to 4% of which appear only once. This sequence joins TRBV20-1 and TRBJ1-2; D gene ambiguous. Sequenced input: blood. The clonotype comes from a male donor with papillary thyroid cancer or a benign thyroid nodule (not recorded which). Some clones in this sample may be carry-over from other donors' samples. DNA of the CDR3: TGCAGTGCTATAGTTGACACTAACTATGTCTACACCTTC. This sequence encodes CSAIVDTNYVYTF.